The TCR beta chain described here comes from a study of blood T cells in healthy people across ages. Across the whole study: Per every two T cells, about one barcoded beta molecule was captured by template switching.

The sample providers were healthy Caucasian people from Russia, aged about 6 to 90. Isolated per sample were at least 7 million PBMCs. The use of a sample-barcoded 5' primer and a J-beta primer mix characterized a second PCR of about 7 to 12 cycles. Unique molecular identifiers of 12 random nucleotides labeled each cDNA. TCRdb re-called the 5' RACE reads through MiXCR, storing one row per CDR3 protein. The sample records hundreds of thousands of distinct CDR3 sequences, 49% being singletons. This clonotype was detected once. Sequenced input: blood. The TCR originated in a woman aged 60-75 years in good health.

The CDR3 nucleotides read TGTGCCAGCAGGCGGACAGGGAGCAATCAGCCCCAGCATTTT. Translating gives CASRRTGSNQPQHF. V usage is TRBV2 and J usage is TRBJ1-5; 8 bases fit TRBD1. The CDR3 runs to 14 residues. Losses at the gene ends were 6 bases for V and 1 base for J; bases not matched to a gene: 2. CDR1 SNHLY and CDR2 FYNNEI come from the germline V gene. Filled out from reference TRBV2 and TRBJ1-5, the complete variable domain reads EPEVTQTPSHQVTQMGQEVILRCVPISNHLYFYWYRQILGQKVEFLVSFYNNEISEKSEIFDDQFSVERPDGSNFTLKIRSTKLEDSAMYFCASRRTGSNQPQHFGDGTRLSIL.